The 5 T cell receptor beta chains reported below all come from one sample, sequenced in a study of shared clonotypes between healthy human individuals. The protocol was immunoSEQ multiplex PCR, while the TCRdb copy is restricted to in-frame clones and leaves out a portion. The profile covers 490,000 or so clones, with 79% appearing a single time and about an eighth taken by the ten largest. Sequenced sample: PBMCs. The receptors stem from a woman aged 40 to 50 in good health. Some clones in this sample may be carry-over from other donors' samples.

The rearrangement uses TRBV6-6 and TRBJ2-5, with TRBD1 identical over 7 bases. Losses at the gene ends were 5 bases for V and 1 base for J; bases not matched to a gene: 7. The CDR3 length is 15 residues. Germline-derived CDR1 and CDR2 are MNHNY and SVGAGI (reference sequence). CDR3 in amino acids: CASSVGTASQETQYF. For the CDR3, the DNA is TGTGCCAGCAGTGTAGGGACAGCCTCCCAAGAGACCCAGTACTTC.

The chain uses TRBV19 and TRBJ1-5; TRBD1 agrees at 7 bases. The CDR3 is 18 residues long. Germline CDR1 is LNHDA and CDR2 is SQIVND (reference sequence). The V gene end was trimmed by 1 base and the J gene end by 2 bases; junction bases not matched to a gene: 11. CDR3 in DNA: TGTGCCAGTAGTATAGGGGCAGGGGGTGACCTTGGCAATCAGCCCCAGCATTTT. Protein sequence: CASSIGAGGDLGNQPQHF.

This clone was counted only a few times. This chain uses TRBV5-6 with TRBJ1-2; D remains ambiguous. The CDR3 spans 15 residues. V lost 0 bases, J lost 3 bases, and 12 bases lay in between. CDR1 and CDR2 from the germline V gene are SGHDT and YYEEEE. CDR3 amino acids: CASSLAGDPHYGYTF. For the CDR3, the DNA is TGTGCCAGCAGCTTGGCGGGAGACCCTCACTATGGCTACACCTTC.

The J gene is TRBJ2-2, the V gene TRBV4-1; D ambiguous. The CDR3 is made up of 14 amino acids. Trimming stripped 3 bases from V and 6 bases from J, with 11 bases between. Germline CDR1 is MGHRA and CDR2 is YSYEKL. CDR3 residues: CASSQNNFAGELFF. For the CDR3, the DNA is TGCGCCAGCAGCCAGAATAATTTTGCCGGGGAGCTGTTTTTT.

V and J are TRBV5-1 and TRBJ2-2; no firm D call. Per the germline V gene, CDR1 is SGHRS and CDR2 is YFSETQ. The V end lost 4 bases, the J end lost 2 bases, and 12 bases lay between the germline ends. There are 15 residues in the CDR3. For the CDR3, the DNA is TGCGCCAGCAGCCCGGTGGCCGCTAACACCGGGGAGCTGTTTTTT. This sequence encodes CASSPVAANTGELFF. The whole variable domain, remainder taken from reference TRBV5-1 and TRBJ2-2, is KAGVTQTPRYLIKTRGQQVTLSCSPISGHRSVSWYQQTPGQGLQFLFEYFSETQRNKGNFPGRFSGRQFSNSRSEMNVSTLELGDSALYLCASSPVAANTGELFFGEGSRLTVL.